These 27 T cell receptor beta chains originate from one sample sequenced in a study of T-cell reconstitution after alpha-beta-depleted transplantation in children. Study results and caveats: It was newly produced T cells that mostly accounted for T-cell counts and diversity one year after transplant.

It was with unique molecular identifiers that the TCRbeta library was prepared. TCRdb analysed the PCR reads with MiXCR anew, one entry per CDR3 protein. The top ten hold about 8.2% of the sample, which has about 300,000 distinct CDR3 sequences, about 7.3% seen once. No cognate antigen is known for these TCRs. The sequences come from peripheral blood, collected 360 days after TCRalphabeta/CD19-depleted stem cell transplant. The source is a female patient under 10 years old who had a stem cell transplant for Fanconi anemia, so the T cells may come from the graft donor.

The table lists this clonotype with many counts. The chain has TRBV5-6 and TRBJ1-6, with 9 bases lining up with TRBD1. The V gene's germline CDR1 is SGHDT and CDR2 YYEEEE. With V trimmed by 4 bases and J by 10 bases, 6 bases remained unmatched. The CDR3 totals 14 residues. Here the CDR3 reads CASSRQGGRSPLHF. CDR3 sequence (DNA): TGTGCCAGCAGCCGACAGGGGGGGAGGTCACCCCTCCACTTT. The complete variable domain, with remaining parts taken from reference TRBV5-6 and TRBJ1-6, reads DAGVTQSPTHLIKTRGQQVTLRCSPKSGHDTVSWYQQALGQGPQFIFQYYEEEERQRGNFPDRFSGHQFPNYSSELNVNALLLGDSALYLCASSRQGGRSPLHFGNGTRLTVT.

This clonotype was seen a handful of times. The chain is built from TRBV4-3 and TRBJ2-2; no clear D gene. V shed 1 base and J shed 1 base, with 16 bases lying between them. In germline, CDR1 is LGHNA, CDR2 YSLEER. The CDR3 is made up of 18 amino acids. The DNA for the CDR3 is TGCGCCAGCAGCCAAGCTTGGCTTCGTTCTGGGAACACCGGGGAGCTGTTTTTT. This sequence encodes CASSQAWLRSGNTGELFF.

This clonotype appeared a few times. The rearrangement joins TRBV27 to TRBJ2-7; no firm D call. The germline CDR1 and CDR2 sequences are MNHEY and SMNVEV (reference sequence). Trimming removed 0 bases from V and 0 bases from J, with 9 bases in between. This CDR3 is 15 amino acids long. CDR3 sequence reads: CASSLSLGSSYEQYF. CDR3 sequence (DNA): TGTGCCAGCAGTTTATCGTTGGGAAGCTCCTACGAGCAGTACTTC.

Only a few counts were recorded for this clonotype. V usage is TRBV5-1 and J usage is TRBJ2-5; 12 bases fit TRBD2. Germline trimming cut 2 bases from V and 2 bases from J; bases unmatched to any gene: 1. Germline CDR1 and CDR2: SGHRS and YFSETQ. CDR3 size: 15 residues. CDR3 bases: TGCGCCAGCAGCTTTGGACTAGCGGGACAAGAGACCCAGTACTTC. Translated: CASSFGLAGQETQYF. The full variable domain, in which reference TRBV5-1 and TRBJ2-5 provide the parts outside the CDR3, is KAGVTQTPRYLIKTRGQQVTLSCSPISGHRSVSWYQQTPGQGLQFLFEYFSETQRNKGNFPGRFSGRQFSNSRSEMNVSTLELGDSALYLCASSFGLAGQETQYFGPGTRLLVL.

J is TRBJ1-2 and V is TRBV5-1; unclear D gene. The ends were cut back, 0 bases at V and 8 bases at J, with 11 bases in the middle. The CDR3 runs 13 residues. Germline-derived CDR1 and CDR2 are SGHRS and YFSETQ. CDR3 region: CASSLAFHEGYTF. CDR3 nucleotide sequence: TGCGCCAGCAGCTTGGCCTTTCACGAGGGCTACACCTTC.

Only a few counts were recorded for this clonotype. This chain links TRBV19 with TRBJ1-4, with a possible D match to TRBD1 (5 bases). Deletions cut 7 bases from V and 0 bases from J, with 9 bases between. The length of the CDR3 is 14 residues. The germline CDR1 and CDR2 sequences are LNHDA and SQIVND (reference sequence). The CDR3 bases are TGTGCCAGTATCGAGACAGCAACTAATGAAAAACTGTTTTTT. Protein: CASIETATNEKLFF.

The rearrangement joins TRBV9 to TRBJ2-7; 10 nucleotides align to TRBD1. Trimming removed 3 bases from V and 4 bases from J; junction bases left unmatched: 4. The CDR3 is 14 amino acids. Germline CDR1 and CDR2: SGDLS and YYNGEE. The CDR3 nucleotides are TGTGCCAGCAGCGCGACAGGGGGCTATTACGAGCAGTACTTC. This gives the protein CASSATGGYYEQYF.

This clonotype was picked up many times. The V gene is TRBV10-3, the J gene TRBJ2-7; TRBD1 might be the D (5 bases). CDR1 and CDR2 from the germline V gene are ENHRY and SYGVKD. There are 14 residues in the CDR3. Trimming took off 0 bases at V and 5 bases at J, with 11 bases between the two ends. CDR3 DNA: TGTGCCATCAGTGAGTCTCGAGACAGTCACGAGCAGTACGTC. Its translation: CAISESRDSHEQYV.

The chain carries TRBV7-2 and TRBJ2-2; TRBD2 might be the D (6 bases). V lost 7 bases, J lost 6 bases, and 24 bases lay in between. CDR1 SGHTA and CDR2 FQGNSA come from the germline V gene. This CDR3 is 17 amino acids long. In DNA, the CDR3 is TGTGCCAGCACAATAGCCGGCGGGGTGGGGTCTTCCGGGGAGCTGTTTTTT. This sequence encodes CASTIAGGVGSSGELFF. Full variable domain (remainder filled in from reference TRBV7-2 and TRBJ2-2): GAGVSQSPSNKVTEKGKDVELRCDPISGHTALYWYRQSLGQGLEFLIYFQGNSAPDKSGLPSDRFSAERTGGSVSTLTIQRTQQEDSAVYLCASTIAGGVGSSGELFFGEGSRLTVL.

This clonotype was counted a few times. DNA for the CDR3: TGTGCCATCAGTACCTCGCCTACCCCCAATAATTCACCCCTCCACTTT. Encoded protein: CAISTSPTPNNSPLHF. V gene TRBV10-3 combines with J gene TRBJ1-6, with D hard to call. The CDR3 is 16 residues long. V gave up 5 bases and J gave up 5 bases, with 16 bases separating them. CDR1 is ENHRY, CDR2 SYGVKD, per germline.

Only a few counts were recorded for this clonotype. V is TRBV20-1 and J is TRBJ2-7, with 12 bases fitting TRBD2. This CDR3 comprises 14 residues. After removal of 2 bases from V and 5 bases from J, the junction contained 4 bases not matched to a gene. The V gene's germline CDR1 is DFQATT and CDR2 SNEGSKA (reference sequence). DNA for the CDR3: TGCAGTGCTAGACGACTAGCGGGGGTGAACGAGCAGTACTTC. Translating it yields CSARRLAGVNEQYF.

J is TRBJ1-5 and V is TRBV28; D is undetermined. Per the germline V gene, CDR1 is MDHEN and CDR2 is SYDVKM. Between the trimmed V and J ends, which lost 7 bases and 4 bases, there was a span of 14 bases. The CDR3 is made up of 14 amino acids. This CDR3 reads CASTSNWGNQPQHF. The CDR3 DNA reads TGTGCCAGCACCTCAAACTGGGGTAATCAGCCCCAGCATTTT. Filled out from reference TRBV28 and TRBJ1-5, the complete variable domain reads DVKVTQSSRYLVKRTGEKVFLECVQDMDHENMFWYRQDPGLGLRLIYFSYDVKMKEKGDIPEGYSVSREKKERFSLILESASTNQTSMYLCASTSNWGNQPQHFGDGTRLSIL.

This clonotype was counted at least ten times. V is TRBV12-3 or TRBV12-4 and J is TRBJ2-1; no reliable D call. V was trimmed by 3 bases and J by 4 bases, leaving 16 bases between them. This CDR3 region has 16 residues. The CDR3 spells CASSFPAITAYNEQFF. Here the CDR3 DNA reads TGTGCCAGCAGTTTCCCGGCGATCACGGCGTACAATGAGCAGTTCTTC.

This clonotype was seen many times. The chain recombines TRBV29-1 with TRBJ2-3, with D perhaps assigned TRBD1 or TRBD2 (5 bases each). Trimming pared 1 base from V and 0 bases from J, leaving 20 bases between. The CDR3 runs to 18 residues. Per germline, CDR1 SQVTM and CDR2 ANQGSEA. Here the CDR3 reads CSVEVGDGTPWSTDTQYF. DNA for the CDR3: TGCAGCGTTGAAGTGGGGGATGGAACGCCTTGGAGCACAGATACGCAGTATTTT.

The sample holds many counts of this clonotype. The rearrangement joins TRBV12-3 or TRBV12-4 to TRBJ2-1; D may be TRBD2 (6 bases). V lost 2 bases and J 5 bases, leaving 7 bases between the germline ends. The CDR3 has 13 amino acids. The CDR3 coding sequence is TGTGCCAGCAGTTTATTAGCGGACAATGAGCAGTTCTTC. Its translation is CASSLLADNEQFF.

About this clonotype: This CDR3 fails to terminate in the conserved phenylalanine or tryptophan, so it likely reflects a read error. The DNA is omitted, as the CDR3 cannot be located on it reliably, and the CDR3 follows TCRdb's listing. The CDR3 spells CASSKKETAKTYEQYL. The V and J genes are TRBV21-1 and TRBJ2-7. TRBV21-1 is reported as a pseudogene. The CDR3 is made up of 16 amino acids, end residues included.

This clonotype was counted between two and nine times. The chain combines TRBV9 with TRBJ1-2; D not certain. Per the germline V gene, CDR1 is SGDLS and CDR2 is YYNGEE. CDR3 length equals 14 residues. Deletions cut 0 bases from V and 5 bases from J, with 11 bases between. In DNA, the CDR3 is TGTGCCAGCAGCGTAGACGCTAGAACTTATGGCTACACCTTC. Amino acid sequence: CASSVDARTYGYTF. Full variable domain (outside the CDR3, taken from reference TRBV9 and TRBJ1-2): DSGVTQTPKHLITATGQRVTLRCSPRSGDLSVYWYQQSLDQGLQFLIQYYNGEERAKGNILERFSAQQFPDLHSELNLSSLELGDSALYFCASSVDARTYGYTFGSGTRLTVV.

This clonotype showed up just a few times. The V gene is TRBV28, the J gene TRBJ2-5; the match to TRBD1 covers 7 bases. This CDR3 is 11 amino acids long. The V segment lost 6 bases and the J segment 13 bases; nucleotides outside the gene matches: 8. Germline lookup yields CDR1 MDHEN and CDR2 SYDVKM. CDR3 amino acids: CASSRDSRPYF. As DNA, the CDR3 is TGTGCCAGCAGCAGGGACAGCCGTCCGTACTTC.

This clonotype was seen many times. The chain has TRBV7-3 and TRBJ2-2; D unclear. The CDR3 is 12 amino acids. Germline loops: CDR1 SGHTA, CDR2 FQGTGA. V shed 3 bases and J shed 8 bases, with 7 bases lying between them. The CDR3 DNA sequence: TGTGCCAGCAGCTTCTCGGATGGGGAGCTGTTTTTT. It translates to CASSFSDGELFF.

Of note for this clonotype: Being one base from a much bigger clone, this may be a read error. The gene calls are TRBV10-3 and TRBJ2-3; D may correspond to TRBD1 or TRBD2 (6 bases each). CDR1 is ENHRY, CDR2 SYGVKD, per germline. The CDR3 sequence is 14 residues long. The CDR3 sequence: CAISEVRGQDTRYF. CDR3 nucleotides: TGTGCCATCAGTGAGGTTCGGGGGCAAGATACGCGGTATTTT.

Ten or more counts support this clonotype. The chain carries TRBV27 and TRBJ2-7; D might be TRBD1 (6 bases). V was pared by 4 bases and J by 0 bases, with 16 bases between. CDR1 is MNHEY, CDR2 SMNVEV, per germline (reference sequence). CDR3 length: 16 residues. The CDR3 protein is CASSSLTGISSYEQYF. The CDR3 nucleotides are TGTGCCAGCAGTTCCTTGACAGGAATAAGCTCCTACGAGCAGTACTTC.

The sample holds a few counts of this clonotype. This sequence joins TRBV2 and TRBJ2-4, with 8 positions matching TRBD1. This CDR3 contains 13 residues. J lost 9 bases, V lost 8 bases, and 9 bases had no gene match. CDR1 SNHLY and CDR2 FYNNEI come from the germline V gene. This CDR3 is CASAGGGMAIQYF. CDR3 DNA: TGTGCCAGCGCAGGGGGCGGGATGGCCATTCAGTACTTC.

This clonotype was seen many times. This sequence joins TRBV25-1 and TRBJ1-4; no firm D call. With 1 base removed from V and 8 bases from J, the gap between germline ends came to 2 bases. Germline V gene data show CDR1 as MGHDK and CDR2 as SYGVNS. The CDR3 covers 11 residues. The CDR3: CASSELEKLFF. The CDR3 nucleotides read TGTGCCAGCAGTGAATTGGAAAAACTGTTTTTT.

The chain recombines TRBV9 with TRBJ1-2, with 7 bases that match TRBD1. Germline lookup yields CDR1 SGDLS and CDR2 YYNGEE. This CDR3 is built from 15 residues. After removal of 0 bases from V and 8 bases from J, the junction contained 10 bases not matched to a gene. This CDR3 reads CASSVGTGKSRGYTF. The DNA for the CDR3 is TGTGCCAGCAGCGTAGGGACAGGAAAATCGCGAGGCTACACCTTC.

This clonotype was observed many times. V gene TRBV20-1 combines with J gene TRBJ2-5, with 8 bases aligning to TRBD2. After removal of 2 bases from V and 1 base from J, the junction contained 6 bases not matched to a gene. CDR1 is DFQATT, CDR2 SNEGSKA, per germline (reference sequence). The CDR3 has 15 amino acids. CDR3 protein: CSARWVSGGQETQYF. In DNA, the CDR3 is TGCAGTGCTAGATGGGTCAGCGGGGGCCAAGAGACCCAGTACTTC.

This clonotype has a count of ten or more. The chain links TRBV6-2 or TRBV6-3 to TRBJ1-5; D not certain. Germline lookup yields CDR1 MNHEY and CDR2 SVGEGT. CDR3 size: 13 residues. V was cut by 4 bases and J by 4 bases, with 8 bases left in between. The CDR3: CASSSQRNQPQHF. For the CDR3, the DNA is TGTGCCAGCAGTTCACAGAGAAATCAGCCCCAGCATTTT.

The gene calls are TRBV7-2 and TRBJ2-7; D is possibly TRBD2 (6 bases). V lost 5 bases and J 4 bases, leaving 21 bases between the germline ends. Looked up from germline, CDR1 is SGHTA and CDR2 is FQGNSA. The CDR3 consists of 16 residues. The CDR3 DNA is TGTGCCAGCAGCCCGACGGGTGTTTTTGGGGGGTACGAGCAGTACTTC. Encoded protein: CASSPTGVFGGYEQYF.